These 7 T cell receptor beta chains share one sample of origin, sequenced in a study of OX40 agonist ivuxolimab in advanced cancers. Measured with immunoSEQ multiplex PCR; TCRdb has only the in-frame clones, and not every one. The sample has 20,000 to 25,000 clones, around 76% seen once. The specimen was CD4+ or CD8+ T cells sorted from blood, collected in a trial of the OX40 agonist ivuxolimab. Receptor source: an adult with an advanced solid tumor such as melanoma, head and neck, liver or kidney cancer.

This clone counts as medium-sized. The CDR3 here is CASSPDFSSYNEQFF. CDR3 sequence (DNA): TGTGCCAGCAGCCCGGACTTTAGCTCCTACAATGAGCAGTTCTTC. V is TRBV7-3 and J is TRBJ2-1; a weak D match, TRBD2 (5 bases). Looked up from germline, CDR1 is SGHTA and CDR2 is FQGTGA. CDR3 length equals 15 residues. V was pared by 5 bases and J by 0 bases, with 11 bases between.

The J gene is TRBJ2-2, the V gene TRBV2; D is possibly TRBD2 (6 bases). Germline V gene data show CDR1 as SNHLY and CDR2 as FYNNEI. This CDR3 comprises 16 residues. Trimming left V 11 bases short and J 3 bases short, with 22 bases between. The CDR3 spells CAWLPRGATDTGELFF. The CDR3 coding sequence is TGTGCCTGGCTACCCCGCGGGGCCACGGACACCGGGGAGCTGTTTTTT. The variable domain in full, with the rest retrieved from reference TRBV2 and TRBJ2-2, is EPEVTQTPSHQVTQMGQEVILRCVPISNHLYFYWYRQILGQKVEFLVSFYNNEISEKSEIFDDQFSVERPDGSNFTLKIRSTKLEDSAMYFCAWLPRGATDTGELFFGEGSRLTVL.

Only one count was recorded for this clone. The CDR3 spells CASSFGGGVQPQHF. The DNA of the CDR3 is TGTGCCAGCAGCTTCGGTGGGGGAGTTCAGCCCCAGCATTTT. The rearrangement uses TRBV5-8 and TRBJ1-5; maybe TRBD1 (5 bases). Germline V lookup: CDR1 SGHTS, CDR2 YDEGEE. Trimming took off 2 bases at V and 6 bases at J, with 12 bases between the two ends. The CDR3 loop spans 14 amino acids. The variable domain in full, with the rest retrieved from reference TRBV5-8 and TRBJ1-5, is EAGVTQSPTHLIKTRGQQATLRCSPISGHTSVYWYQQALGLGLQFLLWYDEGEERNRGNFPPRFSGRQFPNYSSELNVNALELEDSALYLCASSFGGGVQPQHFGDGTRLSIL.

The rearrangement links TRBV10-3 to TRBJ2-7; a possible D gene is TRBD1 (5 bases). CDR1 and CDR2 (germline): ENHRY, SYGVKD. The CDR3 length is 13 residues. The V gene lost 6 bases and the J gene lost 2 bases, with 11 bases spanning the gap. The CDR3 region has the DNA TGTGCCATCAGAGGAGACAGAACCTACGAGCAGTACTTC. Its protein is CAIRGDRTYEQYF.

This clone was found once. The chain couples TRBV5-1 to TRBJ2-1, with 10 bases aligning to TRBD2. CDR1 is SGHRS, CDR2 YFSETQ, per germline. V shed 4 bases and J 6 bases; nucleotides not matched to a gene: 13. This CDR3 has 17 residues. CDR3 bases: TGCGCCAGCAGCCCCTCTCGGGAAGCGGGGGGGCGCAATGAGCAGTTCTTC. Protein sequence: CASSPSREAGGRNEQFF.

The chain couples TRBV5-6 to TRBJ1-2, with D tentatively TRBD1 (5 bases). Germline lookup yields CDR1 SGHDT and CDR2 YYEEEE. This CDR3 region has 13 residues. Trimming removed 4 bases at V and 5 bases at J, with 12 bases between. CDR3 amino acids: CASSPGTAYGYTF. The CDR3 DNA sequence: TGTGCCAGCAGCCCAGGGACGGCTTATGGCTACACCTTC.

The rearrangement uses TRBV5-1 and TRBJ2-1; D not resolved. The germline gives CDR1 SGHRS, CDR2 YFSETQ. The CDR3 length is 15 residues. The V end was cut by 0 bases, the J end by 0 bases, with 7 bases between. In nucleotides, the CDR3 is TGCGCCAGCAGCTTGGCACAGCTCTCCTACAATGAGCAGTTCTTC. Translated: CASSLAQLSYNEQFF.